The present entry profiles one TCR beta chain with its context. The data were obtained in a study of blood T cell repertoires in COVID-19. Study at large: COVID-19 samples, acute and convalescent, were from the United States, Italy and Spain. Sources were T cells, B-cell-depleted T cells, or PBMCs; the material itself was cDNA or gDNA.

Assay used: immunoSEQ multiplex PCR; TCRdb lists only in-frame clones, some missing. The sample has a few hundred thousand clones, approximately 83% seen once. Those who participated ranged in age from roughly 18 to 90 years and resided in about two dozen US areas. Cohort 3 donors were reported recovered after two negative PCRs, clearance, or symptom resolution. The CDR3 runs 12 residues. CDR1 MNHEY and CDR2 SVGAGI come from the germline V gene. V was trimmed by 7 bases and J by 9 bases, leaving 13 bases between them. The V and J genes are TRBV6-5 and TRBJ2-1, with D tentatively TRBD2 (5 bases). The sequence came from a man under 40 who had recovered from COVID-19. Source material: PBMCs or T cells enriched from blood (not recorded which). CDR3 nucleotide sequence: TGTGCCAGCAATCACCCCACTAGTGAGCAGTTCTTC. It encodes CASNHPTSEQFF.